A selection of T cell receptor beta chains follows, all from one sample in a study of T cell responses to AZD1222 COVID-19 vaccine. Data came from immunoSEQ multiplex PCR; TCRdb stores just in-frame clones and leaves some out. The table has about 110,000 clones, approximately 89% seen once. Sequencing was performed on peripheral blood, taken on day 0 of MenACWY control vaccination. These receptors all come from an adult in good health. The CDR3 runs from the conserved cysteine through the conserved F or W. The D gene is left open where the match is weak. Expanded clones are given a class, and other clones once, few, many or no size at all.

j_gene | v_gene | d_gene | abundance | CDR3aa | CDR3nt
TRBJ2-1 | TRBV4-1 | TRBD2 | - | CASSQDPLSGGPGEQFF | TGCGCCAGCAGCCAAGATCCCCTTAGCGGGGGGCCGGGAGAGCAGTTCTTC
TRBJ1-5 | TRBV6-1 | - | - | CASSVGVGEGNQPQHF | TGTGCCAGCAGTGTTGGGGTAGGGGAAGGCAATCAGCCCCAGCATTTT
TRBJ2-3 | TRBV5-4 | TRBD2 | once | CASSSGPREGGRNTQYF | TGTGCCAGCAGCTCGGGCCCCCGGGAGGGGGGCAGGAATACGCAGTATTTT
TRBJ2-7 | TRBV5-1 | TRBD1 | few | CASSLAPGDRGYEQYF | TGCGCCAGCAGCTTGGCTCCGGGCGACAGGGGCTACGAGCAGTACTTC
TRBJ2-7 | TRBV11-2 | - | - | CASSSLQRTYEQYF | TGTGCCAGCAGCTCACTCCAGCGGACCTACGAGCAGTACTTC
TRBJ1-3 | TRBV28 | - | - | CASSLRGLVGNTIYF | TGTGCCAGCAGTTTGAGGGGGTTGGTTGGAAACACCATATATTTT
TRBJ2-7 | TRBV7-2 | - | - | CASSLSPESYEQYF | TGTGCCAGCAGCTTATCCCCGGAATCCTACGAGCAGTACTTC
TRBJ2-1 | TRBV6-4 | - | - | CASKRTGRRRWANEQFF | TGTGCCAGCAAAAGAACAGGGAGGAGGCGTTGGGCCAATGAGCAGTTCTTC
TRBJ1-2 | TRBV2 | - | - | CASSGATAYGYTF | TGTGCCAGCAGTGGGGCGACGGCCTATGGCTACACCTTC
TRBJ1-5 | TRBV10-3 | - | - | CAISRGTELNQPQHF | TGTGCCATCAGTAGAGGGACCGAACTCAATCAGCCCCAGCATTTT
TRBJ2-2 | TRBV11-3 | TRBD1 | - | CASSLGDRGANTGELFF | TGTGCCAGCAGCTTAGGGGACAGGGGCGCGAACACCGGGGAGCTGTTTTTT
TRBJ2-2 | TRBV10-1 | TRBD1 | - | CASSGTGNTGELFF | TGCGCCAGCAGTGGGACAGGGAACACCGGGGAGCTGTTTTTT
TRBJ1-4 | TRBV2 | TRBD1 | - | CASSEQGGSEKLFF | TGTGCCAGCAGTGAACAGGGGGGGAGTGAAAAACTGTTTTTT
TRBJ1-1 | TRBV2 | - | - | CASRRAQTEAFF | TGTGCCAGCAGGCGGGCCCAGACGGAAGCTTTCTTT
TRBJ1-1 | TRBV7-2 | - | once | CASSLEGSEAFF | TGTGCCAGCAGCTTAGAGGGGAGTGAAGCTTTCTTT
TRBJ1-2 | TRBV12-3/TRBV12-4 | TRBD1 | - | CASSFGQGHGYTF | TGTGCCAGCAGCTTTGGACAGGGACATGGCTACACCTTC
TRBJ2-5 | TRBV6-4 | - | - | CASSEFGDRYQETQYF | TGTGCCAGCAGTGAATTCGGGGATCGCTACCAAGAGACCCAGTACTTC